This TCR beta chain was recovered during a study of blood T cell repertoires in COVID-19. The overall study: Samples of COVID-19 (acute and convalescent) were obtained from the United States, Italy and Spain. From T cells, B-cell-depleted T cells, or PBMCs came the material, which was cDNA or gDNA.

Authors' data handling: Estimated nucleated cell counts came from reference gene primer amplification. Only in-frame clones appear in the TCRdb table, and some are missing; sequencing was by immunoSEQ multiplex PCR. V and J calls and clone size are as listed in that table; D and trimming were resolved from the DNA. The repertoire has about 89,000 clones, roughly 96% of them found once; the top ten carry around 4.2%. The germline gives CDR1 SGHRS, CDR2 YFSETQ. The CDR3 contains 14 residues. The J segment lost 3 bases and the V segment lost 4 bases, leaving 3 bases of the junction unmatched. Sequencing input: peripheral blood. The V and J genes are TRBV5-1 and TRBJ2-3, with 9 bases fitting TRBD1. The clonotype comes from a human donor with active COVID-19. The donor label of this sample is uncertain. This CDR3 reads CASSPGQGTDTQYF. The DNA of the CDR3 is TGCGCCAGCAGCCCAGGACAGGGGACAGATACGCAGTATTTT.